Listed below are T cell receptor beta chains from one sample, sequenced in a study of vaccination and CD4 T cells after COVID-19. TCRdb reanalysed the PCR reads using MiXCR and keeps one entry per CDR3 protein. The table shows 3,100 or so distinct CDR3 sequences, with just over 75% occurring only once. No antigens are known for them. Sequencing was performed on CD4+ T cells from blood, cultured in vitro. These receptors came from a human donor who had recovered from COVID-19. Each CDR3 is given without its conserved first and last residue.

J,V,CDR3
TRBJ1-1,TRBV12-3/TRBV12-4,ASSTDLWAEAF
TRBJ1-2,TRBV7-8,ATISRGAQGYGYT
TRBJ1-2,TRBV5-4,ASSPPLGTGARAGYGYT
TRBJ1-2,TRBV7-9,ASSPISGGGNYGYT
TRBJ1-2,TRBV3-1,ASSLTEDGYT
TRBJ1-1,TRBV27,ASSLSGTVGTEAF
TRBJ2-5,TRBV11-3,ASSQYGTPQETQY
TRBJ1-5,TRBV5-1,ASKPQPSSNQPQH
TRBJ2-3,TRBV7-3,ASSKAGTSTNTQY
TRBJ2-7,TRBV12-3/TRBV12-4,ASSLTSGSVGQY
TRBJ2-3,TRBV7-9,ASSLVTGSTDTQY
TRBJ1-5,TRBV20-1,SARRAGNQPQH
TRBJ1-2,TRBV20-1,SATSGERTYGYT
TRBJ1-1,TRBV30,AWKGERGAF
TRBJ2-7,TRBV20-1,SAGTVTLYEQY
TRBJ2-2,TRBV7-2,ASSLGLAGPSTGELF
TRBJ2-1,TRBV5-1,ASSPRLAGAGEQF